This passage covers 11 T cell receptor beta chains from one sample sequenced in a study of OX40 agonist ivuxolimab in advanced cancers. The protocol used for the library was the immunoSEQ multiplex PCR assay. Drawn from immuneACCESS, this table holds only the in-frame rearrangements with V and J called that TCRdb kept. Clones are partly lost; checked studies trace under half to an unresolved V gene and leave the rest unexplained. A total of 73,000 or so clones appear in this sample, 85% of them only once. Less than 0.8% of the sample comes from the top ten. Sequencing was performed on CD4+ or CD8+ T cells sorted from blood, taken in a trial of the OX40 agonist ivuxolimab. These TCRs come from an adult with an advanced solid tumor such as melanoma, head and neck, liver or kidney cancer.

The gene calls are TRBV29-1 and TRBJ2-1; the match to TRBD2 covers 14 bases. This CDR3 region has 15 residues. Germline CDR1 SQVTM, CDR2 ANQGSEA. After removal of 6 bases from V and 9 bases from J, the junction contained 10 bases not matched to a gene. This CDR3 reads CSVQPGLAGEGEQFF. DNA for the CDR3: TGCAGCGTCCAACCGGGACTAGCGGGGGAGGGTGAGCAGTTCTTC.

V is TRBV18 and J is TRBJ2-5, with 7 nucleotides matching TRBD1. There are 14 residues in the CDR3. Germline V lookup: CDR1 KGHSH, CDR2 LQKENI. Trimming took 3 bases from V and 2 from J; bases not matched to a gene: 3. CDR3: CASSPGDRQETQYF. The CDR3 DNA follows: TGTGCCAGCTCACCGGGGGACAGACAAGAGACCCAGTACTTC.

CDR3 in amino acids: CASSTRQEVNTEAFF. CDR3 sequence (DNA): TGTGCCAGTAGTACGCGACAGGAGGTGAACACTGAAGCTTTCTTT. This sequence joins TRBV19 and TRBJ1-1; maybe TRBD1 (6 bases). V lost 4 bases and J lost 0, with 12 bases in between. This CDR3 comprises 15 residues. Per the germline V gene, CDR1 is LNHDA and CDR2 is SQIVND (reference sequence).

The CDR3 is CASTRGLAGYNEQFF. The DNA of the CDR3 is TGTGCCAGTACCCGGGGACTAGCGGGCTACAATGAGCAGTTCTTC. The chain uses TRBV19 and TRBJ2-1, with 12 positions matching TRBD2. The CDR3 spans 15 residues. Germline V lookup: CDR1 LNHDA, CDR2 SQIVND (reference sequence). V shed 7 bases, J shed 3 bases, and the junction held 4 bases outside the gene matches.

The chain links TRBV7-2 to TRBJ2-1; 8 bases agree with TRBD2. In germline, CDR1 is SGHTA, CDR2 FQGNSA. CDR3 length: 15 amino acids. The V segment lost 7 bases and the J segment 3 bases; nucleotides outside the gene matches: 8. The CDR3 sequence is CASTTAGANYNEQFF. CDR3 nucleotides: TGTGCCAGCACCACAGCGGGGGCTAACTACAATGAGCAGTTCTTC.

This clone was seen more than once but under ten times. For the CDR3, the DNA is TGTGCCAGCAGCTTATCGGCACCAAGCTCCTATAATTCACCCCTCCACTTT. As protein: CASSLSAPSSYNSPLHF. This chain connects TRBV13 to TRBJ1-6; unclear D gene. This CDR3 is built from 17 residues. V lost 2 bases and J lost 0, with 11 bases in between. Per germline, CDR1 PRHDT and CDR2 FYEKMQ (reference sequence).

This sequence joins TRBV18 and TRBJ1-3, with D hard to call. Trimming stripped 0 bases from V and 4 bases from J, with 7 bases between. Germline V gene sequence: CDR1 KGHSH, CDR2 LQKENI. The CDR3 has 14 amino acids. This CDR3 is CASSPPGYGNTIYF. The DNA for the CDR3 is TGTGCCAGCTCACCACCAGGTTACGGAAACACCATATATTTT.

The chain joins TRBV19 to TRBJ2-5, with 9 bases that match TRBD2. Germline CDR1 reads LNHDA; CDR2 reads SQIVND (reference sequence). V was pared by 6 bases and J by 3 bases, with 11 bases of the junction left unmatched. The CDR3 loop spans 16 amino acids. The CDR3 region has the DNA TGTGCCAGTAGCCCTCTGAGTAGCGGGGGAAAAGAGACCCAGTACTTC. It yields the protein CASSPLSSGGKETQYF.

The CDR3 is CASSLAGASTTYNEQFF. As DNA, the CDR3 is TGTGCCAGCAGCTTAGCGGGGGCGTCCACCACCTACAATGAGCAGTTCTTC. The chain combines TRBV7-6 with TRBJ2-1; TRBD1 might be the D (6 bases). Germline V gene lookup returns CDR1 SGHVS and CDR2 FNYEAQ. Trimming took 0 bases from V and 2 from J, leaving 14 bases between them. The CDR3 contains 17 residues.

The rearrangement joins TRBV11-2 to TRBJ2-5; D is possibly TRBD1 (6 bases). CDR1 and CDR2 from the germline V gene are SGHAT and FQNNGV. Between the trimmed V and J ends, which lost 4 bases and 5 bases, there was a span of 11 bases. CDR3 length equals 13 residues. The CDR3 DNA follows: TGTGCCAGCAGCTCCGGGACATTCGAGACCCAGTACTTC. It yields the protein CASSSGTFETQYF.

This sequence joins TRBV6-1 and TRBJ2-1; D is ambiguous. The V gene's germline CDR1 is MNHNS and CDR2 SASEGT. The V end was cut by 5 bases, the J end by 0 bases, with 11 bases between. The CDR3 runs to 15 residues. This chain's CDR3 is CASSLGPGSYNEQFF. In nucleotides, the CDR3 is TGTGCCAGCAGTCTAGGTCCAGGCTCCTACAATGAGCAGTTCTTC.